This TCR beta chain was observed in a study of neurological immune-mediated disorders (dated by TCRdb to about 2019). For the wider study: Among the approximately 35 multiple sclerosis patients, relapsing-remitting MS was present in some 31 and secondary progressive MS was present in 3. The study compared peripheral blood TCR-beta repertoires of HTLV-I-associated myelopathy (HAM/TSP) patients, multiple sclerosis patients and healthy controls using UMI-based sequencing. Alongside PBMC samples, the set of approximately 100 TCR-beta libraries contained longitudinal samples, technical triplicates, and paired CD4+ and CD8+ T-cell subsets that had been sorted. The cohort included about 70 subjects: some 14 with HAM/TSP, about 35 with multiple sclerosis, and around 20 healthy controls.

To synthesize cDNA, template-switch 5'RACE was performed with a primer carrying a 10-nucleotide random unique molecular identifier so that each TCR transcript was tagged. Every sequencing run covered 15-18 subjects and yielded more than 170 million TCR-beta sequences. Total RNA was extracted with the RNeasy kit. TCR-beta VDJ regions were amplified with primers for the TCR constant region and the 5'RACE anchor, using the KAPA Real-time Library Amplification kit. A first PCR added sample indexes and Illumina adaptors, and a second PCR then raised library yield. After purification with Ampure beads, the TCR product of roughly 650 bp was size-selected on a 2% E-gel SizeSelection system. Before pooling, library quality was checked on a Bioanalyzer, concentration was measured with Qubit, and libraries were quantified with the Kapa Library Quantification kit. An Illumina HiSeq 2500 sequenced the libraries paired-end 2 x 150 bp. To increase sequence diversity, about 25-31% phiX was spiked into each library pool. Processing in the source paper ran as follows. The UMI-based MiGEC pipeline processed quality-filtered reads and removed over 80% of raw TCR sequences during error correction. VDJ genes were aligned to IMGT germline references, and clonotypes were defined by unique CDR3 amino acid sequence plus V-J genes. Clonal expansion, Shannon diversity, and CDR3 relatedness (CalcPairwiseDistances, ClusterSamples) were evaluated with VDJtools, and phylogenetic trees were built with CLCbio workbench. Expanded clones were defined as having at least 8 unique UMIs, based on coefficient-of-variation modelling across technical triplicates. TCRdb reran the public reads through fastp at Q25 and MiXCR, keeping productive beta chains. CDR3 protein sequences are deduplicated, and each keeps its most common genes and DNA. TCRdb's processing, not the authors', yielded these V and J calls. Within this sample are 60,000 to 85,000 distinct CDR3 sequences, with less than 5.5% of them counted one time only. The ten largest clones take up about 2.4% of the sample.

For unsorted PBMC libraries, 2 million PBMCs were used after storage in RNAlater at -80 degrees C until RNA extraction. Multiple sclerosis patients were enrolled in a US clinical protocol under which disease progression was evaluated by magnetic resonance imaging. Peripheral blood underwent Ficoll-Hypaque density gradient centrifugation to isolate PBMCs, which were then cryopreserved in liquid nitrogen. Per the germline V gene (reference sequence), DFQATT is the CDR1 and SNEGSKA is the CDR2. The CDR3 numbers 15 residues from cysteine through phenylalanine. Only the CDR3 region is kept as DNA, spanning 45 bases read in frame from base 1. V and J are trimmed by 2 bases and 0 bases, and the gene matches miss 2 bases of the junction. This clonotype was observed at least ten times. Its antigen is currently not known. Base-call qualities are not available, and no considerably larger clone is one nucleotide away.

Beyond this particular receptor, the publication reports: Repertoires from 18 of 34 MS patients were grouped by phylogenetic analysis into a cluster of related CDR3 sequences, suggesting a possible repertoire-level signature. No identical CDR3 amino acid sequences were found to be shared among expanded clones across subjects, suggesting that TCR-beta repertoires were private in all groups. TCR clonal expansion was greatest in HAM/TSP patients and smallest in MS patients, who ranked below even healthy controls. The MS cluster showed no association with clinical or MRI features, and the authors stated that larger cohorts are needed.

The rearrangement combines TRBV20-1 with TRBJ1-2; 11 nucleotides in the junction match TRBD1. This sequence was found in a woman younger than 45 with multiple sclerosis. The source material was PBMCs. The CDR3 reads as follows: CSARPDRGPNYGYTF. The nucleotide sequence reads as follows: TGCAGTGCTAGACCGGACAGGGGGCCTAACTATGGCTACACCTTC.